This T cell receptor beta chain was profiled in a study of blood T cell repertoires in COVID-19. About the study: Both acute and convalescent COVID-19 samples were obtained from the United States, Italy and Spain. Sources were T cells, B-cell-depleted T cells, or PBMCs; the material itself was cDNA or gDNA.

Some clones are missing from TCRdb's copy, which holds only in-frame ones; the method was immunoSEQ multiplex PCR. The sample lists under 350,000 clones, approximately 86% occurring once. This clone came up a few times. Individuals aged roughly 18 to 100 years were recruited from 24 US areas. The sequenced sample consisted of PBMCs or T cells enriched from blood (not recorded which). This TCR came from a woman aged 18-29 years who had recovered from COVID-19.

DNA for the CDR3: TGCGCCAGCAGCCAAGTAGGGGGATCAGAGCCCCAGCATTTT. This codes for CASSQVGGSEPQHF. The chain carries TRBV4-1 and TRBJ1-5; a weak D match, TRBD1 (6 bases). The ends were cut back, 1 base at V and 8 bases at J, with 12 bases in the middle. This CDR3 comprises 14 residues. The V gene's germline CDR1 is MGHRA and CDR2 YSYEKL.